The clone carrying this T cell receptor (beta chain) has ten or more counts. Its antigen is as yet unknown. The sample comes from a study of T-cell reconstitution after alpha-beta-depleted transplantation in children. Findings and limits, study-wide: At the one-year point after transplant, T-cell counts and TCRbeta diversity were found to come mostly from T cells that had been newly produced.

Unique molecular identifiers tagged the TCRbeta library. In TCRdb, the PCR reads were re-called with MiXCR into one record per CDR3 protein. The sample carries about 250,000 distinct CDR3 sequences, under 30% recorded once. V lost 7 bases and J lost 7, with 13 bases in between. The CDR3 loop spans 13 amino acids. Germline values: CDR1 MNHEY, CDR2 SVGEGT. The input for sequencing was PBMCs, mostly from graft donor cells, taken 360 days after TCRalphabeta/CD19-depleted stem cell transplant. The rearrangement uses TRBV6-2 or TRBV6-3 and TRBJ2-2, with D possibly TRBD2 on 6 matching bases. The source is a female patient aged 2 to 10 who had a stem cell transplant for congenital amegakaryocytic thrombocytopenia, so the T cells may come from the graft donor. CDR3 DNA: TGTGCCAGCATTTCGACTAGTAACGGGGAGCTGTTTTTT. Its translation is CASISTSNGELFF.